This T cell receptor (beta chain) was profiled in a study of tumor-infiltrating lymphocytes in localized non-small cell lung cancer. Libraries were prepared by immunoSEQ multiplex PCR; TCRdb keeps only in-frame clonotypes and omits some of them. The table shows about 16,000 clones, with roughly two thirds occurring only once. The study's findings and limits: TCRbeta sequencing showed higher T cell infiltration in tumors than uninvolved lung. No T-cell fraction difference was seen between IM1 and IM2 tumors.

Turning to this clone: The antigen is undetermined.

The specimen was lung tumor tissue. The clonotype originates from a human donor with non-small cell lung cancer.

CDR3 DNA: TGTGCCAGTAGACGGGGGGACAGCCCCTCCTACGAGCAGTACTTC. Residues: CASRRGDSPSYEQYF. The chain joins TRBV19 to TRBJ2-7; D may match TRBD1 or TRBD2 (7 bases each). Germline V CDR1 and CDR2: LNHDA, SQIVND (reference sequence). V gave up 6 bases and J gave up 0 bases, with 15 bases separating them. The CDR3 covers 15 residues.